This T cell receptor (beta chain) emerged from a study of response to subunit inactivated influenza vaccine. TCRdb reprocessed the RT-PCR reads via MiXCR and lists one record per CDR3 protein. This repertoire shows about 780,000 distinct CDR3 sequences, about 18% found once; its top ten account for roughly a tenth. This clonotype was seen at least ten times. CDR3 length: 15 residues. Trimming took off 4 bases at V and 5 bases at J, with 18 bases between the two ends. This sequence was found in a man aged 45-65 years who received an inactivated influenza vaccine. The rearrangement links TRBV12-3 or TRBV12-4 to TRBJ2-7, with a weak D call TRBD1 (9 bases). Sequences were derived from PBMCs from blood, sampled roughly 5 days after vaccination. The CDR3 DNA follows: TGTGCCAGCAGTTCGGGGGGGGACAGGGCACACGAGCAGTACTTC. Translating it yields CASSSGGDRAHEQYF.